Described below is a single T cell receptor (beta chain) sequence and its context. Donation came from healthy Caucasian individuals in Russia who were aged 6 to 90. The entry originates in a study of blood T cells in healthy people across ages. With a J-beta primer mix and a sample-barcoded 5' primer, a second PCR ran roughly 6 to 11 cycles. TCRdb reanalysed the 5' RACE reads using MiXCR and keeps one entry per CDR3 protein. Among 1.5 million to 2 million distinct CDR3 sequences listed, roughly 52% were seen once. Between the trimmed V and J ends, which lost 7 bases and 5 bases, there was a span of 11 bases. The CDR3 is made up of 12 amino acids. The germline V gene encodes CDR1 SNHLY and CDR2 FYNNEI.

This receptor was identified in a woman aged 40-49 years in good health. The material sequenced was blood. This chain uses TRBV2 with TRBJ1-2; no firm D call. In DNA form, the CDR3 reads TGTGCCAGCAACAGTGATTCGTATGGCTACACCTTC. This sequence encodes CASNSDSYGYTF.